The clone carrying this T cell receptor (beta chain) has only one observation. Its antigen is undetermined. The data were taken from a study of T cell responses to AZD1222 COVID-19 vaccine. Points from the study as a whole: Repertoires were sampled only after the peak T cell response. Two AZD1222 doses significantly raised spike-specific TCR breadth and depth over controls.

Libraries were prepared by immunoSEQ multiplex PCR; TCRdb keeps only in-frame clonotypes and omits some of them. The sample gives approximately 150,000 clones, about nine tenths of which show up once; just over 5% is in the top ten. There are 18 residues in the CDR3. V shed 5 bases and J shed 0 bases, with 17 bases lying between them. Germline V gives CDR1 LNHNV, CDR2 YYDKDF (reference sequence). The chain couples TRBV15 to TRBJ2-6; D is possibly TRBD2 (6 bases). Sequences were derived from peripheral blood, sampled on day 0 of AZD1222 vaccination. The TCR comes from an adult in good health. CDR3 residues: CATSPAGSSFSGANVLTF. DNA of the CDR3: TGTGCCACCAGCCCAGCGGGCAGTTCCTTCTCTGGGGCCAACGTCCTGACTTTC.